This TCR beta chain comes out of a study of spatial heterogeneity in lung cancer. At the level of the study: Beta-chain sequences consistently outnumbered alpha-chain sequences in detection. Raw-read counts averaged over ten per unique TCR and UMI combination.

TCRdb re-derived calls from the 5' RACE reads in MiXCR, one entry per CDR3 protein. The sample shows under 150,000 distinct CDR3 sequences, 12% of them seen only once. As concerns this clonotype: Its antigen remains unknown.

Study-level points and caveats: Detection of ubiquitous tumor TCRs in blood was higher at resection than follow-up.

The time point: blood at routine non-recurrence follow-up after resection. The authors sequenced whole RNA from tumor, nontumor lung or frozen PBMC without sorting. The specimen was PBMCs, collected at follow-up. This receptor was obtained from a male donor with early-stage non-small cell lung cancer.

CDR3 sequence reads: CSARGSTNYGYTF. CDR3 DNA: TGCAGTGCTAGAGGCTCGACTAACTATGGCTACACCTTC. The chain carries TRBV20-1 and TRBJ1-2; D not resolved. Germline V gene data show CDR1 as DFQATT and CDR2 as SNEGSKA (reference sequence). This CDR3 has 13 amino acids. Trimming stripped 1 base from V and 0 bases from J, with 6 bases between.